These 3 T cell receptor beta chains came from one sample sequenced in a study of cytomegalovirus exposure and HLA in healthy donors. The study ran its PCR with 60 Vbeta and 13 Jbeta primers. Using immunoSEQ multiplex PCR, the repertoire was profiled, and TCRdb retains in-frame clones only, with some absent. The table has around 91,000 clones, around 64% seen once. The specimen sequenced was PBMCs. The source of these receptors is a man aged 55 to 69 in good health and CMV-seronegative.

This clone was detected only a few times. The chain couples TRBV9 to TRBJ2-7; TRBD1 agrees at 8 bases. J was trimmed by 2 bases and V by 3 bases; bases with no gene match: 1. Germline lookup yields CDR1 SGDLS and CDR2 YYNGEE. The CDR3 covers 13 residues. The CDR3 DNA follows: TGTGCCAGCAGCGGACAGGGGACCTACGAGCAGTACTTC. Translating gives CASSGQGTYEQYF.

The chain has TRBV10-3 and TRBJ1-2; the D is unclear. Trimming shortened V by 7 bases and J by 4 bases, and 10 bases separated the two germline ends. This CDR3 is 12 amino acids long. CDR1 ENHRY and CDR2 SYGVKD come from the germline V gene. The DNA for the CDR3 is TGTGCCATCAATCCAGGAAGCTATGGCTACACCTTC. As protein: CAINPGSYGYTF.

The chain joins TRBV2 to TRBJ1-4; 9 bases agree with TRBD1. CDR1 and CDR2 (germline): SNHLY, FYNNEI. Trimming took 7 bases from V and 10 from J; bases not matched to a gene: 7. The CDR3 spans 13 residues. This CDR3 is CASTGDRETKLFF. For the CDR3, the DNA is TGTGCCAGCACTGGGGACAGGGAGACAAAACTGTTTTTT.